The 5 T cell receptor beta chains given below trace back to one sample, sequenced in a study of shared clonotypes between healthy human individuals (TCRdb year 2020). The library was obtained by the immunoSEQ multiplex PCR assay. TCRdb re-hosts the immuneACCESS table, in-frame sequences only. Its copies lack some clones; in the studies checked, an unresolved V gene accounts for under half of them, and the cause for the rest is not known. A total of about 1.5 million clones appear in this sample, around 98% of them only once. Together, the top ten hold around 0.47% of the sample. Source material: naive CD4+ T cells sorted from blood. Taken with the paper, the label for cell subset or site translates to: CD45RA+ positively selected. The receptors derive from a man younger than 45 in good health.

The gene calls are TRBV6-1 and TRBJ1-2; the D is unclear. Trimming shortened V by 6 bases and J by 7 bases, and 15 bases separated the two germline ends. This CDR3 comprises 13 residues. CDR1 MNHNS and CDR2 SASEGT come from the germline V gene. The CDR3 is CASSPTWMSGYTF. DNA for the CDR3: TGTGCCAGCAGCCCTACATGGATGTCTGGCTACACCTTC.

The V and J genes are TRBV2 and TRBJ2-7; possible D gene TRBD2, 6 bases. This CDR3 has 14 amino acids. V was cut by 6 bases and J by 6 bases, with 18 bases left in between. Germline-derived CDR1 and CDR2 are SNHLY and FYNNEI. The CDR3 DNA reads TGTGCCAGCAGAAGAACCGGGACTTCGGCCGAGCAGTACTTC. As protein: CASRRTGTSAEQYF. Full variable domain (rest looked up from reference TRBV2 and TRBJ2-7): EPEVTQTPSHQVTQMGQEVILRCVPISNHLYFYWYRQILGQKVEFLVSFYNNEISEKSEIFDDQFSVERPDGSNFTLKIRSTKLEDSAMYFCASRRTGTSAEQYFGPGTRLTVT.

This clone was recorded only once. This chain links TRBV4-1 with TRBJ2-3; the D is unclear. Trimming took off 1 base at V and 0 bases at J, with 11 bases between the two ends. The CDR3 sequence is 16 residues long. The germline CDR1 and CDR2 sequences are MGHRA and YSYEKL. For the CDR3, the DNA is TGCGCCAGCAGCCAAGCCCTTAAGCGCAGCACAGATACGCAGTATTTT. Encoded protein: CASSQALKRSTDTQYF.

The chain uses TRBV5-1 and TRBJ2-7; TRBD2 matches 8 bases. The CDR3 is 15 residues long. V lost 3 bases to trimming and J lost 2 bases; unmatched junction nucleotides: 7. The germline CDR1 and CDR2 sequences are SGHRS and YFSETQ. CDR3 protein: CASSSSGGVTYEQYF. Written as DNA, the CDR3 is TGCGCCAGCAGCTCGTCCGGGGGGGTGACCTACGAGCAGTACTTC.

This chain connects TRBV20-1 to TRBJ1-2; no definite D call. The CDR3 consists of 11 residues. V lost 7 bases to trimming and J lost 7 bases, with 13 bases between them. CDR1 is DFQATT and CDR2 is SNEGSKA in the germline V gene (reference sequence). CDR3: CSVRLTSGYTF. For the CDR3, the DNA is TGCAGTGTCCGACTGACTTCTGGCTACACCTTC.